This T cell receptor beta chain is drawn from a study of beta chain features in type 1 diabetes. Study-wide background: When patients were set against healthy donors, age, gender and cell yields were similar.

The isolated RNA, all of it, was reverse transcribed, so expressed TCRB transcripts were what got sequenced. Several million reads were obtained on average from naive, central memory and regulatory T cell samples. Profiled with immunoSEQ multiplex PCR; TCRdb holds only in-frame clones, not every one. The sample lists around 650,000 clones; 12% were seen once. Comment on this clone: Its specificity is unknown.

Without exception, sorted populations had purity beyond 95%. Germline V CDR1 and CDR2: LGHNA, YSLEER. The CDR3 spans 15 residues. The germline V and J ends were trimmed by 1 base and 5 bases, with 14 bases remaining between them. Study outcomes and limitations: There were fewer insertions and more deletions at the VDJ junctions of type 1 diabetes patients. Researchers report that Type 1 diabetes patients had moderately but significantly shorter TCRB CDR3s across all four CD4+ subsets.

The specimen sequenced was naive CD4+ T cells from blood. J is TRBJ2-5 and V is TRBV4-3; possible D gene TRBD2, 5 bases. The clonotype was recovered from a man under 40 with type 1 diabetes. CDR3: CASSQVLVIGETQYF. The CDR3 DNA reads as TGCGCCAGCAGCCAAGTACTAGTCATAGGGGAGACCCAGTACTTC.